This T cell receptor beta chain was recorded in a study of blood T cell repertoires in COVID-19 (TCRdb year 2020). Turning to the overall study: Samples from collaborators originated in the United States, Italy and Spain and spanned both the acute and convalescent phases of COVID-19. The repertoires were made available in a free public database intended to serve as a resource for research on the immune response to SARS-CoV-2. The samples were drawn from two sources: the first 160 participants of the ongoing ImmuneRACE study, and 1,254 subjects contributed by 6 global collaborators. The sample metadata nearly always contained a de-identified subject ID, COVID-19 status, age in years and sex. Deeply sampled blood TCRbeta repertoires from subjects exposed to, actively infected with, or recovered from COVID-19 were included in the dataset. Where available, HLA class I and class II types were taken from metadata supplied by the sample provider and were not determined by assay-based typing. The material from the prospective study consisted of cDNA or gDNA derived from T cells, B-cell-depleted T cells, or PBMCs.

On this clone itself: The antigen this receptor binds is unknown. No much larger clone exists at a distance of one base, and base qualities are not known.

Summary of the overall study and its limitations: The amount of clinical and demographic metadata varied by source and participant and was provided uncurated.

The immunoSEQ Assay, a bias-controlled multiplex PCR, was used to amplify TCRbeta CDR3 regions from genomic DNA. In the source study's methods: The number of nucleated cells in each sample was estimated by amplification of reference gene primers within the assay. To quantify the absolute abundance of each unique TCRbeta CDR3 rearrangement, sequence reads were collapsed and filtered. For each sample, productive Simpson clonality was calculated by taking the square root of Simpson's diversity index across productive rearrangements. The immuneACCESS repertoire file appears here via TCRdb, limited to in-frame rearrangements. These files lack a portion of the clones; in checked studies, under half of the deficit traces to unresolved V genes, and the cause of the others is not known. D and trimming were read from the DNA, whereas the V and J calls and clone size are those reported in that table. The sample table shows hundreds of thousands of clones, and approximately 92% are seen once. The ten biggest clones cover roughly 1.1% of the sample.

CDR1 and CDR2 are drawn from the germline V gene (reference sequence): SGHAT, FQDESV. The CDR3, from cysteine to phenylalanine, totals 13 residues. Here the CDR3 DNA is all that survives: 39 bases in frame from base 1. V is trimmed back by 5 bases and J by 9 bases, and the junction contains 7 bases that no gene match accounts for. Participants in the prospective study were aged about 18 to 90 years, lived in under 30 United States geographic areas, and enrolled through a virtual design. In the prospective study, participants were assigned to cohorts based on the clinical history participants reported in a screening survey and a study questionnaire. For ImmuneRACE Cohort 3, a participant was defined as recovered based on two consecutive negative NP/OP PCR tests, clearance by a healthcare professional, or resolution of symptoms. Mobile phlebotomists in the prospective study collected whole blood, serum and a nasopharyngeal or oropharyngeal swab from every participant. Participants in the prospective study had the option to provide additional blood draws and questionnaires over an approximately 2-month period. Before DNA extraction, prospective study blood samples were shipped either frozen or at room temperature.

Source material: PBMCs or T cells enriched from blood (not recorded which). This receptor chain uses TRBV11-1 and TRBJ1-5, and TRBD1 aligns with 7 junction nucleotides. The sequence came from a man aged 30-40 years who had recovered from COVID-19. The CDR3 protein is CASSPDREGPQHF. DNA sequence: TGTGCCAGCAGCCCCGACAGGGAAGGGCCCCAGCATTTT.